This T cell receptor (beta chain) came from a study of blood T cells in healthy people across ages. Overall study: In model experiments, template switching was able to capture about one barcoded beta molecule for every two T cells that were present.

Each individual donor underwent a draw of ten milliliters of peripheral blood. This clonotype was counted at least ten times. The authors ran a second PCR of about 7 to 11 cycles using a sample-barcoded 5' primer and a J-beta primer mix. TCRdb redid the calling of the 5' RACE reads with MiXCR, one entry per CDR3 protein. The data show about a million distinct CDR3 sequences, 45% to 60% seen once. Germline loops: CDR1 SQVTM, CDR2 ANQGSEA. This CDR3 spans 16 amino acids. The V and J ends lost 8 bases and 0 bases, in that order; junction bases with no gene match: 13. The V and J genes are TRBV29-1 and TRBJ2-1; 7 bases line up with TRBD2. The sequence was collected from a woman aged 60-75 years in good health. The sample was blood. The CDR3, as DNA: TGCAGCTCCCCGGGGAGGGACCTTAGCTCCTACAATGAGCAGTTCTTC. Translation: CSSPGRDLSSYNEQFF.